This passage covers 3 T cell receptor beta chains from one sample sequenced in a study of cytomegalovirus exposure and HLA in healthy donors. The PCR had 60 Vbeta and 13 Jbeta primers. Using immunoSEQ multiplex PCR, the repertoire was profiled, and TCRdb retains in-frame clones only, with some absent. The profile shows 200,000 to 250,000 clones, 78% of them singletons. Source material: PBMCs. These receptor sequences come from a boy between 10 and 17 years old in good health and CMV-seronegative.

The chain is built from TRBV19 and TRBJ2-3, with D possibly TRBD2 on 6 matching bases. Germline values: CDR1 LNHDA, CDR2 SQIVND (reference sequence). CDR3 length: 13 amino acids. V lost 5 bases and J 6 bases, leaving 12 bases between the germline ends. This CDR3 is CASSLTREDTQYF. The CDR3 nucleotides are TGTGCCAGTAGTCTGACTAGAGAGGATACGCAGTATTTT.

A few counts support this clone. The chain couples TRBV27 to TRBJ2-2, with 7 bases aligning to TRBD1. Germline loops: CDR1 MNHEY, CDR2 SMNVEV (reference sequence). CDR3 length equals 16 residues. The junction had 10 bases not matched to a gene; V was cut back by 5 bases and J by 4 bases. The DNA for the CDR3 is TGTGCCAGCAGTGCGTCCGACAGGGTGGGCACCGGGGAGCTGTTTTTT. The encoded protein is CASSASDRVGTGELFF.

The chain couples TRBV7-2 to TRBJ2-7; 9 nucleotides line up with TRBD1. The ends lost 5 bases at V and 2 bases at J; junction bases unmatched: 4. The germline CDR1 and CDR2 sequences are SGHTA and FQGNSA. The CDR3 is made up of 14 amino acids. This CDR3 is CASSARTGAYEQYF. The CDR3 DNA reads as TGTGCCAGCAGCGCGAGGACAGGGGCCTACGAGCAGTACTTC.